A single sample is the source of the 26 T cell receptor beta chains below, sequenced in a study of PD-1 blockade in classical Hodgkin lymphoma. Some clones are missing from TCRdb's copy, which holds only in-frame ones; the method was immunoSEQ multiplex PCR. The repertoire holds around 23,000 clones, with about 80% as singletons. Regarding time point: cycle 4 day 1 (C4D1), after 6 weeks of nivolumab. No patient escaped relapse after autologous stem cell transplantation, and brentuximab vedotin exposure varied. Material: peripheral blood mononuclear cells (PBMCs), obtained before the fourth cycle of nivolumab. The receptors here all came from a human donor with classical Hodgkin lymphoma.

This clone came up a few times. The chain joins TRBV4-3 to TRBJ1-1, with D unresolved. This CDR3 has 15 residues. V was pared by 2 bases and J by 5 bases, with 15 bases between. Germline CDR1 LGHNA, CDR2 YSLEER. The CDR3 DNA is TGCGCCAGCAGCCAATCCACACCTATCCGGACTGAAGCTTTCTTT. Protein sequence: CASSQSTPIRTEAFF.

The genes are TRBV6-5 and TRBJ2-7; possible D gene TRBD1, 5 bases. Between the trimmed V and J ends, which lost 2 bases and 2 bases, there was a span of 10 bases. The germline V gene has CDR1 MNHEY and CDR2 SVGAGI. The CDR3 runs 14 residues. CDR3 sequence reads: CASSYRQLAYEQYF. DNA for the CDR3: TGTGCCAGCAGTTACCGACAGCTAGCCTACGAGCAGTACTTC.

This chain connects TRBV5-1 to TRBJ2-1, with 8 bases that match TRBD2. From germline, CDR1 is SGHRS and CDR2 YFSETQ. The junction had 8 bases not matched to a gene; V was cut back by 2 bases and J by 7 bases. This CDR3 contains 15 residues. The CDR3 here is CASSLSGGPLNEQFF. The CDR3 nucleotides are TGCGCCAGCAGCTTATCGGGAGGGCCCTTGAATGAGCAGTTCTTC.

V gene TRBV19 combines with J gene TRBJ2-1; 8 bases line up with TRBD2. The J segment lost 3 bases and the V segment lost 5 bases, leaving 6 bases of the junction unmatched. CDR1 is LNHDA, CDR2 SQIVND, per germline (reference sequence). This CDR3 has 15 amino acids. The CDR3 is CASSVTSADYNEQFF. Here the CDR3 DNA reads TGTGCCAGTAGTGTGACTAGCGCTGACTACAATGAGCAGTTCTTC.

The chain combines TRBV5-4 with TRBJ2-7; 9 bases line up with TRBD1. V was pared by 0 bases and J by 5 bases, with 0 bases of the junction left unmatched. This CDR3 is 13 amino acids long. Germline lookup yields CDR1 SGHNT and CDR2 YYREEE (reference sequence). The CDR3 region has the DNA TGTGCCAGCAGCTTGGGACAGGGGGACGAGCAGTACTTC. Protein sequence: CASSLGQGDEQYF. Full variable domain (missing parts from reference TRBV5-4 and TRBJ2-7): ETGVTQSPTHLIKTRGQQVTLRCSSQSGHNTVSWYQQALGQGPQFIFQYYREEENGRGNFPPRFSGLQFPNYSSELNVNALELDDSALYLCASSLGQGDEQYFGPGTRLTVT.

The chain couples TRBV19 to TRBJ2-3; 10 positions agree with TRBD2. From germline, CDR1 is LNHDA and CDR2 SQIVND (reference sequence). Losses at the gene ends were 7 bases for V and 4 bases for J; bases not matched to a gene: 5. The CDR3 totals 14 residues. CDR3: CASKILAGADTQYF. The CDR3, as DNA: TGTGCCAGTAAGATCCTAGCGGGAGCAGATACGCAGTATTTT.

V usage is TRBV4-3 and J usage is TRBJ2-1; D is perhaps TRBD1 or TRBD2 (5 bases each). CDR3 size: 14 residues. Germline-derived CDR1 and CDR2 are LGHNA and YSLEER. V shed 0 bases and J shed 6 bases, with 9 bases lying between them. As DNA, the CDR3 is TGCGCCAGCAGCCAAGAGTGGGACCTCAATGAGCAGTTCTTC. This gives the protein CASSQEWDLNEQFF.

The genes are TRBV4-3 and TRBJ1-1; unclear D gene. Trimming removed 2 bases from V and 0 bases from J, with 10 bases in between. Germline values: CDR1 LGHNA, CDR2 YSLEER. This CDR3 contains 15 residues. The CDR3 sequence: CASSQSSYMNTEAFF. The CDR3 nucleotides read TGCGCCAGCAGCCAAAGCAGTTACATGAACACTGAAGCTTTCTTT.

Here the CDR3 DNA reads TGTGCCAGCAGTGAAGACTCGTTAGAGCAGTTCTTC. As protein: CASSEDSLEQFF. The rearrangement joins TRBV2 to TRBJ2-1; D is undetermined. CDR3 length: 12 residues. Germline V lookup: CDR1 SNHLY, CDR2 FYNNEI. V lost 1 base and J 10 bases, leaving 8 bases between the germline ends.

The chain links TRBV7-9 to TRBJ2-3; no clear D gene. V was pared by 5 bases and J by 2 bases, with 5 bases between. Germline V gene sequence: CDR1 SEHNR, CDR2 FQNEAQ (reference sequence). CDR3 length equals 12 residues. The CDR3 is CASSTHTDTQYF. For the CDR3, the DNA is TGTGCCAGCAGCACCCACACAGATACGCAGTATTTT.

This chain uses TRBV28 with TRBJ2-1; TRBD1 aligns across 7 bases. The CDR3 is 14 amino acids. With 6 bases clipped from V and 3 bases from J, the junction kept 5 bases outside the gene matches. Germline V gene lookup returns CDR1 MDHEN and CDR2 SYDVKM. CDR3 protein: CASSSSGGYNEQFF. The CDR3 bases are TGTGCCAGCAGCTCTTCAGGGGGCTACAATGAGCAGTTCTTC.

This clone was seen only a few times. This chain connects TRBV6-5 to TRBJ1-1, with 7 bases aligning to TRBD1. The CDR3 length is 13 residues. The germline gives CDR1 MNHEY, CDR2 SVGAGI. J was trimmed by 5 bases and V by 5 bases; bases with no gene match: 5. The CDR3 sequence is CASSQGGFTEAFF. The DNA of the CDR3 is TGTGCCAGCAGTCAGGGGGGTTTTACTGAAGCTTTCTTT.

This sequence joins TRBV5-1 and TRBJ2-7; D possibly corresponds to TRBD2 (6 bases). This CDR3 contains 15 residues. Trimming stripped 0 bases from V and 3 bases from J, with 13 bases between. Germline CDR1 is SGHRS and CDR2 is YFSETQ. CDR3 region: CASSLGGGQSYEQYF. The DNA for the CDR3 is TGCGCCAGCAGCTTGGGAGGAGGGCAGAGCTACGAGCAGTACTTC.

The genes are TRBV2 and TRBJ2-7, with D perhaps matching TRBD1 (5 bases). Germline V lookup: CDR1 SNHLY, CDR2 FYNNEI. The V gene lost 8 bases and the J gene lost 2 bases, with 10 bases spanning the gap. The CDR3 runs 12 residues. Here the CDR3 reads CASYQGTYEQYF. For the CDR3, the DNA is TGTGCCAGCTACCAGGGCACCTACGAGCAGTACTTC.

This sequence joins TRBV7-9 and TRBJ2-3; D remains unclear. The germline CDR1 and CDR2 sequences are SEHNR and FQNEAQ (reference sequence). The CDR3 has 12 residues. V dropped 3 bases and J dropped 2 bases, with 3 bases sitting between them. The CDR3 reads CASSFHTDTQYF. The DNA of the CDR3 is TGTGCCAGCAGCTTTCACACAGATACGCAGTATTTT.

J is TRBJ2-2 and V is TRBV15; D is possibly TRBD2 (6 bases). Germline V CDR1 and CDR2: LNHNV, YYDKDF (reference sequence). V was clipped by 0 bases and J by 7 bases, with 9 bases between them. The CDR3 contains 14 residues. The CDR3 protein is CATSRDGGDGELFF. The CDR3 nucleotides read TGTGCCACCAGCAGAGATGGAGGGGACGGGGAGCTGTTTTTT.

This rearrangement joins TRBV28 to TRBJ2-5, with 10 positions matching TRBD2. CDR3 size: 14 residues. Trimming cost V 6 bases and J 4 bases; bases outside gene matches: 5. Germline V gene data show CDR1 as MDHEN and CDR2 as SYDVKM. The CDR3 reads CASSPSGRGETQYF. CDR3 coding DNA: TGTGCCAGCAGCCCTAGCGGGAGAGGAGAGACCCAGTACTTC.

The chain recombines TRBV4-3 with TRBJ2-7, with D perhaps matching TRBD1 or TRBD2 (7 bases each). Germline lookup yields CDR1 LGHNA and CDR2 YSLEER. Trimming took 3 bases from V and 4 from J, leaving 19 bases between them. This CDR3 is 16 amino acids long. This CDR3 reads CASSQKAGQPWYEQYF. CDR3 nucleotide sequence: TGCGCCAGCAGCCAGAAAGCGGGACAGCCATGGTACGAGCAGTACTTC.

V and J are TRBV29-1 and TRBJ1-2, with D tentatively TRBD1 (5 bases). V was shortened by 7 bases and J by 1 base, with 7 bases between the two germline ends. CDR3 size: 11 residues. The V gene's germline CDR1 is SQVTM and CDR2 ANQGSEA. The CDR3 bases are TGCAGCGCGACAGTTAACTATGGCTACACCTTC. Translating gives CSATVNYGYTF.

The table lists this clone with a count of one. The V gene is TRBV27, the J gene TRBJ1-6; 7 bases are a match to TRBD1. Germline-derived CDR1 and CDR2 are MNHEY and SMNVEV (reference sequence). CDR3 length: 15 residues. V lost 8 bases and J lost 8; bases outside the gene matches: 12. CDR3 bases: TGTGCCAGCTCTTTATTCGGAGGGGGCTATTCACCCCTCCACTTT. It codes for CASSLFGGGYSPLHF.

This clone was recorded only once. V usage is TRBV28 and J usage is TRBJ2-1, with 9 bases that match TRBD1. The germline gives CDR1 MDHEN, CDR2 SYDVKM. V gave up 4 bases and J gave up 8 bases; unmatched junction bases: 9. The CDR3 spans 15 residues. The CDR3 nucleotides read TGTGCCAGCAGTTCCAGCCGGGACAGGGTCGATGAGCAGTTCTTC. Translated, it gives CASSSSRDRVDEQFF.

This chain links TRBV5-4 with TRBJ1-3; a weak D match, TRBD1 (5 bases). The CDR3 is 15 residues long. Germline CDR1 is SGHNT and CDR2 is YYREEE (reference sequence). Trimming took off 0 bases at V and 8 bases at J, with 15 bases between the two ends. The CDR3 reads CASSLAGAEGDTIYF. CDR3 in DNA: TGTGCCAGCAGCTTGGCAGGAGCCGAAGGGGACACCATATATTTT.

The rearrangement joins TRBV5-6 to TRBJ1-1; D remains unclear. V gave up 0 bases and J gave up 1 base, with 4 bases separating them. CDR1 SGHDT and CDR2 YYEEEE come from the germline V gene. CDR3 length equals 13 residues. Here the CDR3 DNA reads TGTGCCAGCAGCTTGGGCCGGAACACTGAAGCTTTCTTT. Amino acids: CASSLGRNTEAFF.

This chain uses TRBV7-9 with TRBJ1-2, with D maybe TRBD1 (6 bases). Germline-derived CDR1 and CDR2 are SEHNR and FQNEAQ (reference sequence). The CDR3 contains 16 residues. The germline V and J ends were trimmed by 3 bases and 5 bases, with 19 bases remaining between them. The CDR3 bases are TGTGCCAGCAGCTTCACAAAGGGACAACCGTTTTATGGCTACACCTTC. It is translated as CASSFTKGQPFYGYTF.

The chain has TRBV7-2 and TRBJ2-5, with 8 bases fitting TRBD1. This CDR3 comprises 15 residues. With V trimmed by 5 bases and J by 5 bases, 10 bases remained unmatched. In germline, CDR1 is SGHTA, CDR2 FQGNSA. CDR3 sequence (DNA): TGTGCCAGCAGCGCCGCAGGGGGCGCGGGGGAGACCCAGTACTTC. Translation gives CASSAAGGAGETQYF.

CDR3 protein: CASSQEGRGGNFLYNEQFF. The CDR3 coding sequence is TGTGCCAGCAGCCAAGAGGGGCGGGGAGGGAACTTTTTATACAATGAGCAGTTCTTC. The chain carries TRBV4-2 and TRBJ2-1; 7 nucleotides align to TRBD2. This CDR3 comprises 19 residues. The V and J ends lost 0 bases and 4 bases, in that order; junction bases with no gene match: 15. In germline, CDR1 is LGHNA, CDR2 YNFKEQ.